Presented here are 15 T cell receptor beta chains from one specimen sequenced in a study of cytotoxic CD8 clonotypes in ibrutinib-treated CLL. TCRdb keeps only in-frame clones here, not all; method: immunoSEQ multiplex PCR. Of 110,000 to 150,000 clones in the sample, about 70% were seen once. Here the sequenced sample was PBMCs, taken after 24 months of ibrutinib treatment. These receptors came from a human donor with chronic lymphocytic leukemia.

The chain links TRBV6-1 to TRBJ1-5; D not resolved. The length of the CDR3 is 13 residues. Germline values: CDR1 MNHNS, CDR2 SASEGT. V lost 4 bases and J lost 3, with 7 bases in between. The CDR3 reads CASSAQINQPQHF. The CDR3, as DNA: TGTGCCAGCAGTGCTCAGATCAATCAGCCCCAGCATTTT.

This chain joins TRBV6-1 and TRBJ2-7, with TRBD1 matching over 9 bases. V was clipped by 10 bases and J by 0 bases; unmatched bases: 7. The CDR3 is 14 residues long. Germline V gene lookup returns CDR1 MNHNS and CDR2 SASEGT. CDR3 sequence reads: CATRDRALSYEQYF. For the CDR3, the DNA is TGTGCCACCCGGGACAGGGCCCTCTCCTACGAGCAGTACTTC.

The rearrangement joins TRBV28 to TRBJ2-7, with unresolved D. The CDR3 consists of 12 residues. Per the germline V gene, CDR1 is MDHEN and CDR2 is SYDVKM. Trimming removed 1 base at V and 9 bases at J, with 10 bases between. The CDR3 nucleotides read TGTGCCAGCAGTTTATTCCCCGGCGGGCAGTACTTC. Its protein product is CASSLFPGGQYF. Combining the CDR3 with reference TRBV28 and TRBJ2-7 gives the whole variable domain DVKVTQSSRYLVKRTGEKVFLECVQDMDHENMFWYRQDPGLGLRLIYFSYDVKMKEKGDIPEGYSVSREKKERFSLILESASTNQTSMYLCASSLFPGGQYFGPGTRLTVT.

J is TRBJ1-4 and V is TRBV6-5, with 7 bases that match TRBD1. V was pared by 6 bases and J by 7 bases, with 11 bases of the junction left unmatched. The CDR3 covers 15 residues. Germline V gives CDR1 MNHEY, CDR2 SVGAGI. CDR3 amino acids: CASSRGEGRGEKLFF. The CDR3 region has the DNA TGTGCCAGCAGCAGGGGGGAGGGTCGGGGTGAAAAACTGTTTTTT.

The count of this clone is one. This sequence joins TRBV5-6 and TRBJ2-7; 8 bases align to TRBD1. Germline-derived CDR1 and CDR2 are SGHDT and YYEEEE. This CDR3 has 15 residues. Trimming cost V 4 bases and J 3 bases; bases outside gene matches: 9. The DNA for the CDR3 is TGTGCCAGCAGCACCGACAGGGGCTGGAGCTACGAGCAGTACTTC. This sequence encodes CASSTDRGWSYEQYF. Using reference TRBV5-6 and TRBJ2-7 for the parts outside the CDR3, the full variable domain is DAGVTQSPTHLIKTRGQQVTLRCSPKSGHDTVSWYQQALGQGPQFIFQYYEEEERQRGNFPDRFSGHQFPNYSSELNVNALLLGDSALYLCASSTDRGWSYEQYFGPGTRLTVT.

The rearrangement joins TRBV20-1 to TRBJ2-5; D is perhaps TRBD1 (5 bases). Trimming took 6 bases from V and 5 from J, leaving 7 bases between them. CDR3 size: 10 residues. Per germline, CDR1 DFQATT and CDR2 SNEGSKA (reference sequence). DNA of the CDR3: TGCAGTGCGGGGCCCGAGACCCAGTACTTC. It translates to CSAGPETQYF.

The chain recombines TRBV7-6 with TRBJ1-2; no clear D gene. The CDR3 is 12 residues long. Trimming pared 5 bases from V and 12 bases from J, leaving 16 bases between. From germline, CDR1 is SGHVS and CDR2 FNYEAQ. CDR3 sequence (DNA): TGTGCCAGCAGCGGTCCGGACGGTGGTCACACCTTC. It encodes CASSGPDGGHTF. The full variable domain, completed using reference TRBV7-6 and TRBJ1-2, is GAGVSQSPRYKVTKRGQDVALRCDPISGHVSLYWYRQALGQGPEFLTYFNYEAQQDKSGLPNDRFSAERPEGSISTLTIQRTEQRDSAMYRCASSGPDGGHTFGSGTRLTVV.

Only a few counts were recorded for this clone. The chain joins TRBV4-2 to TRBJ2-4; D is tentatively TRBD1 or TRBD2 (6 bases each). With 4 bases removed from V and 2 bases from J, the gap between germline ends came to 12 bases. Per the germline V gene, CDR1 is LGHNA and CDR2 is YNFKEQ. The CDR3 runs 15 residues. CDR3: CASSLEGGSKNIQYF. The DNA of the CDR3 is TGTGCCAGCAGCCTCGAGGGGGGTTCCAAAAACATTCAGTACTTC.

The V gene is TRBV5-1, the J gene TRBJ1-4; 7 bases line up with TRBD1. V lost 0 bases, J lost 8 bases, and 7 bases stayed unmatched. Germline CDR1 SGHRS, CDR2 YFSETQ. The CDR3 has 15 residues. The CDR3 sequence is CASSLEGRGAEKLFF. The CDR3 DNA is TGCGCCAGCAGCTTGGAGGGCAGGGGGGCCGAAAAACTGTTTTTT.

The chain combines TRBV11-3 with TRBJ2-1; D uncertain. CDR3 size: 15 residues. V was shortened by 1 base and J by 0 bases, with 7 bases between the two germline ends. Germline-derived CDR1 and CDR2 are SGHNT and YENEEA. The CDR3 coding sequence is TGTGCCAGCAGCTTAGGTGGAAGCTCCTACAATGAGCAGTTCTTC. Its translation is CASSLGGSSYNEQFF.

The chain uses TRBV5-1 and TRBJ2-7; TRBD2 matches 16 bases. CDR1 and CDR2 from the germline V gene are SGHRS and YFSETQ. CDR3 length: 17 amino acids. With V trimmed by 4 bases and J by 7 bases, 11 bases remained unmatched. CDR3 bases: TGCGCCAGCAGCCCGGGACTAGCGGGAGGGCCGGGGAAGGAGCAGTACTTC. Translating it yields CASSPGLAGGPGKEQYF.

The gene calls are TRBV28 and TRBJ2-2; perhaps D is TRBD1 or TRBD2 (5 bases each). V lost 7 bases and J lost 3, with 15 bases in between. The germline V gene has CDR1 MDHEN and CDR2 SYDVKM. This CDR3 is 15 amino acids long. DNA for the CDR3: TGTGCCAGCACCTTGGGGGATTTTGACACCGGGGAGCTGTTTTTT. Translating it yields CASTLGDFDTGELFF.

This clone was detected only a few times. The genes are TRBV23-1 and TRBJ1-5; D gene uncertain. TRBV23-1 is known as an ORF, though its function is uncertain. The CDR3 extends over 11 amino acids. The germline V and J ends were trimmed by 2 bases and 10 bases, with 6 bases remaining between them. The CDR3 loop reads CASSQAPPQHF. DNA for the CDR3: TGCGCCAGCAGTCAAGCTCCTCCCCAGCATTTT.

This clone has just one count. DNA of the CDR3: TGTGCCAGCAGCTTGGCCGCGGGACCAAGCCTAGCCAAAAACATTCAGTACTTC. It is translated as CASSLAAGPSLAKNIQYF. V and J are TRBV5-7 and TRBJ2-4, with a weak D call TRBD2 (6 bases). TRBV5-7 is treated as an ORF (open reading frame) with a function not yet certain. V dropped 0 bases and J dropped 0 bases, with 16 bases sitting between them. The CDR3 contains 18 residues.

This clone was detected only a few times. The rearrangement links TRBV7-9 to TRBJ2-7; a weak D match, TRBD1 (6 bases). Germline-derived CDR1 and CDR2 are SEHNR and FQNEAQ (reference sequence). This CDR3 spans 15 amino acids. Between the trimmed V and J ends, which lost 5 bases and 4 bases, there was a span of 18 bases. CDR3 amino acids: CASSIGQGDRYEQYF. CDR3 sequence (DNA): TGTGCCAGCAGCATAGGCCAGGGCGACAGGTACGAGCAGTACTTC.